The entry below gives a single T cell receptor (beta chain) sequence along with its context. The germline V gene has CDR1 LGHNA and CDR2 YNFKEQ. V lost 3 bases to trimming and J lost 1 base; unmatched junction nucleotides: 1. The CDR3 runs to 15 residues. TCRdb independently ran MiXCR on the 5' RACE reads; one entry per CDR3 protein. The sample lists more than 150,000 distinct CDR3 sequences, over 20% seen once, with about 21% in the top ten. The record originates from a study of T-cell memory formation after mild COVID-19. The sample comprised PBMCs or a T cell subset sorted from them (not recorded which). The chain employs TRBV4-2 and TRBJ2-2; TRBD2 aligns across 8 bases. This TCR was sampled from an adult woman who had mild COVID-19 (a few samples of this study predate the infection). Cell type and time point are not known. DNA for the CDR3: TGTGCCAGCAGCCATACTAGCGGGAACACCGGGGAGCTGTTTTTT. Its protein is CASSHTSGNTGELFF.